This T cell receptor beta chain was identified in a study of T cells expressing NK-cell markers. Study-wide context: Sorted CD3+CD56+NKG2C+, CD3+CD56+NKG2C- and CD3+CD56-NKG2C+ T cells provided the TCR beta repertoires. HCMV serostatus: seven of eight sequenced donors positive, one negative. Study findings and constraints: Among a few donors, these clonotypes also ranked first in the CD3+CD56-NKG2C+ fraction.

Comments on this clonotype: Antigen specificity is unknown.

The CDR3 covers 14 residues. The germline gives CDR1 MDHEN, CDR2 SYDVKM. Synthesis of TCR beta cDNA relied on 5'RACE template switching carrying UMIs. TCRdb re-called the 5' RACE reads and catalogs CDR3 proteins one per entry, DNA excluded. This sample's table has about 550,000 distinct CDR3 sequences. This chain uses TRBV28 with TRBJ2-7; there is no DNA to check the TCRdb D call of TRBD1. This clonotype originated in a man aged 18 to 29 in good health. Specimen: blood T cells: a sorted CD56 or NKG2C T cell subset, CD4+ or CD8+ T cells, or bulk PBMC T cells (not recorded which). The CDR3 loop is CASSGTGKTYEQYF.